These T cell receptor beta chains were read from a single sample in a study of graft-versus-host responses after intestinal transplantation. TCRdb keeps only in-frame clones here, not all; method: immunoSEQ multiplex PCR. Altogether approximately 19,000 clones are present, about 65% being singletons, with the ten largest covering about 7.3%. The sequencing used ileum tissue, collected about 20 days after intestinal transplant. These receptors all stem from a human patient who received an intestinal transplant, so some T cells may come from the graft donor. Each CDR3 is given with its conserved first and last residue. Fields, in order: V gene, J gene, D gene, CDR3 protein. The D gene is left open where the match is weak.

>TRBV5-6|TRBJ2-7|TRBD2
CASSYGLGSYEQYF
>TRBV2|TRBJ2-3|TRBD1
CATDRVDTQYF
>TRBV30|TRBJ2-7|TRBD2
CAWESGGSSYEQYF
>TRBV9|TRBJ1-1|NA
CASSPGAGYTEAFF
>TRBV7-2|TRBJ2-7|NA
CASSLSYPSRGKDEQYF
>TRBV30|TRBJ1-2|NA
CAWSVREIDGYTF
>TRBV30|TRBJ1-5|NA
CAWSVLTGKPQHF
>TRBV7-9|TRBJ2-7|NA
CASSQGSNEQYF
>TRBV9|TRBJ2-1|TRBD1
CASSPRTGDYNEQFF
>TRBV6-6|TRBJ1-1|TRBD1
CASTPARTGITEAFF
>TRBV27|TRBJ1-2|TRBD1
CASSSYRGAGDGYTF
>TRBV5-5|TRBJ2-7|TRBD2
CASSLGTSGSDSSYEQYF
>TRBV7-9|TRBJ1-2|TRBD1
CASSLVVTGWSYTF
>TRBV5-1|TRBJ2-2|NA
CASSQTGRVGTGELFF
>TRBV4-3|TRBJ2-7|NA
CASSQDHRGGSYEQYF
>TRBV5-5|TRBJ1-5|TRBD1
CASSFGTGNQPQHF
>TRBV7-3|TRBJ1-1|NA
CASSSYGGMNTEAFF
>TRBV5-1|TRBJ1-2|TRBD1
CASSETGAYGYTF
>TRBV30|TRBJ2-7|NA
CAWNLVPRSYEQYF
>TRBV9|TRBJ2-2|TRBD2
CASSAGLAGGPGGELFF
>TRBV6-6|TRBJ1-2|NA
CASSKHTTVDYGYTF
>TRBV5-1|TRBJ2-1|TRBD2
CASSLPGTSGGGNEQFF
>TRBV27|TRBJ1-2|NA
CASSLGVNYGYTF
>TRBV19|TRBJ1-5|NA
CASNTQLSNQPQHF
>TRBV7-7|TRBJ2-7|NA
CASSLEGQFYEQYF
>TRBV7-9|TRBJ1-2|NA
CASRGATHGYTF